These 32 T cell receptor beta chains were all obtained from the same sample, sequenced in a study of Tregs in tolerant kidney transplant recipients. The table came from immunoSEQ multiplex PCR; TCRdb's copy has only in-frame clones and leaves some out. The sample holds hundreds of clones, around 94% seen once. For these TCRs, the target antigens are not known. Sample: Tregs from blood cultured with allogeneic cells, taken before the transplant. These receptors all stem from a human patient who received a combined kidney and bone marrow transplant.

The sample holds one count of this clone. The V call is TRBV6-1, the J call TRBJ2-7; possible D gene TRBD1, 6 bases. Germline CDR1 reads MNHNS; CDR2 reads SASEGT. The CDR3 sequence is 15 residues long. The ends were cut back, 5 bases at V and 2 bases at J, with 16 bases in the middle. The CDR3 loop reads CASSNQGRVTYEQYF. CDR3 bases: TGTGCCAGCAGTAACCAGGGGAGAGTAACCTACGAGCAGTACTTC.

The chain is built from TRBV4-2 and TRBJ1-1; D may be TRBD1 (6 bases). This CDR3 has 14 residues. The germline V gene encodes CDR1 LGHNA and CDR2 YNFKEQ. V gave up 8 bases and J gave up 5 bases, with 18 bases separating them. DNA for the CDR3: TGTGCCAGCCGCGCGTCGGGGGCTGGGACTGAAGCTTTCTTT. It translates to CASRASGAGTEAFF.

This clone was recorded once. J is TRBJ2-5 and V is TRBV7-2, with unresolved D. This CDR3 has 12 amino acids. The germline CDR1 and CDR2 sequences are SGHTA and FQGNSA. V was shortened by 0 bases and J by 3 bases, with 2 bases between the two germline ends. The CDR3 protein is CASSLAKETQYF. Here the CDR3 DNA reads TGTGCCAGCAGCTTAGCCAAAGAGACCCAGTACTTC.

The CDR3 coding sequence is TGTGCCAGCAGTATAGGACAGGGGGGCACCGGGGAGCTGTTTTTT. It yields the protein CASSIGQGGTGELFF. The rearrangement joins TRBV27 to TRBJ2-2; 10 nucleotides align to TRBD1. The V gene end was trimmed by 5 bases and the J gene end by 4 bases; junction bases not matched to a gene: 4. In germline, CDR1 is MNHEY, CDR2 SMNVEV (reference sequence). The CDR3 sequence is 15 residues long.

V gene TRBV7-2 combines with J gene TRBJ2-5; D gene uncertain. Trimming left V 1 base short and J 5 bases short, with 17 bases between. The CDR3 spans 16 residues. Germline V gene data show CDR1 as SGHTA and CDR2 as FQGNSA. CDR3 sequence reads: CASSLGSSRVGETQYF. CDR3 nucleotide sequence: TGTGCCAGCAGCTTAGGATCTAGTAGGGTCGGGGAGACCCAGTACTTC.

CDR3 nucleotide sequence: TGTGCCATCAGTGAGAACACTGAAGCTTTCTTT. It translates to CAISENTEAFF. This chain joins TRBV10-3 and TRBJ1-1; no clear D gene. The V end was cut by 2 bases, the J end by 2 bases, with 0 bases between. Germline assignment: CDR1 ENHRY and CDR2 SYGVKD. This CDR3 contains 11 residues.

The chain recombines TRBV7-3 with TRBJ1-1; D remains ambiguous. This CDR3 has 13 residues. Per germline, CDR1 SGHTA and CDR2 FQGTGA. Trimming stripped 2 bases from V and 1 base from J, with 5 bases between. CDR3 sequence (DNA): TGTGCCAGCAGCTTATCAGCGAACACTGAAGCTTTCTTT. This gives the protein CASSLSANTEAFF.

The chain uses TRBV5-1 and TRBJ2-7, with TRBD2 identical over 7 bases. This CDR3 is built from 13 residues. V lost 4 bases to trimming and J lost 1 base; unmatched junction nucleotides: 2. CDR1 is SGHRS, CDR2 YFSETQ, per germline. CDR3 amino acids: CASSIAGSYEQYF. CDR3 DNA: TGCGCCAGCAGCATAGCGGGTTCCTACGAGCAGTACTTC.

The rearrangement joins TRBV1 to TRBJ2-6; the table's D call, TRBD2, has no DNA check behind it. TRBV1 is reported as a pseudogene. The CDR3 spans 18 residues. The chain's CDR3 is CTSRIASLCKSRANVLTF. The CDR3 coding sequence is TGCACCAGCAGAATCGCGAGTTTGTGCAAAAGTCGGGCCAACGTCCTGACTTTC.

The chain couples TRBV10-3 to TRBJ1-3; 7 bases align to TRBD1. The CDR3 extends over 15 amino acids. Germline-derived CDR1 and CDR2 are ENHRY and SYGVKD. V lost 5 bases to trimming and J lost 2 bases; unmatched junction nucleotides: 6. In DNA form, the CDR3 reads TGTGCCATCAGTACCCCGACAGGGCCTGGAAACACCATATATTTT. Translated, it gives CAISTPTGPGNTIYF.

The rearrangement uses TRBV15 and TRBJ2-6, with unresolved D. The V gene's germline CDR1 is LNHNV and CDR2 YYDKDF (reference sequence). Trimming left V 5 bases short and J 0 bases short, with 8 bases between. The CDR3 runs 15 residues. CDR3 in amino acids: CATSSDLSGANVLTF. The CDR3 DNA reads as TGTGCCACCAGCTCGGATCTCTCTGGGGCCAACGTCCTGACTTTC.

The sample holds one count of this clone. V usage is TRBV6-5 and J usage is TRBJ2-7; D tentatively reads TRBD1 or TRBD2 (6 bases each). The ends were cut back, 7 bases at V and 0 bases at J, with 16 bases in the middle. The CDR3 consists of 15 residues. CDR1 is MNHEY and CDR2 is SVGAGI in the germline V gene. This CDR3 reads CASTLGGPSSYEQYF. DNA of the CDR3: TGTGCCAGCACCCTCGGGGGCCCCAGCTCCTACGAGCAGTACTTC.

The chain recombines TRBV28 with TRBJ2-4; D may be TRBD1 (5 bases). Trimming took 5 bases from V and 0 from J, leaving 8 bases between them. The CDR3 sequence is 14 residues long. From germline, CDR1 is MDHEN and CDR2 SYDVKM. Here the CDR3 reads CASSRQGAKNIQYF. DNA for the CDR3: TGTGCCAGCAGTCGCCAGGGAGCCAAAAACATTCAGTACTTC.

This chain's CDR3 is CSVVGAYEQYF. CDR3 DNA sequence: TGCAGCGTTGTTGGGGCCTACGAGCAGTACTTC. The chain uses TRBV29-1 and TRBJ2-7; D gene uncertain. This CDR3 comprises 11 residues. The germline V gene has CDR1 SQVTM and CDR2 ANQGSEA. Trimming left V 4 bases short and J 2 bases short, with 6 bases between.

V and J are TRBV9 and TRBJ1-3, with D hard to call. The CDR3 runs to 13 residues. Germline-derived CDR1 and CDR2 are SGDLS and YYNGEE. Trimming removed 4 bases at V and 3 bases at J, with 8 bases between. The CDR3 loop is CASSTGLGNTIYF. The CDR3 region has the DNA TGTGCCAGCAGCACCGGACTTGGAAACACCATATATTTT.

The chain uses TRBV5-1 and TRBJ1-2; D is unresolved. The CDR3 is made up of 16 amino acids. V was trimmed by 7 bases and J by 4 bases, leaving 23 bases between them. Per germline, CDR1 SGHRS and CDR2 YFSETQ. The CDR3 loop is CASVRRSVRKAYGYTF. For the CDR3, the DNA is TGCGCCAGCGTACGACGATCGGTGCGAAAGGCCTATGGCTACACCTTC.

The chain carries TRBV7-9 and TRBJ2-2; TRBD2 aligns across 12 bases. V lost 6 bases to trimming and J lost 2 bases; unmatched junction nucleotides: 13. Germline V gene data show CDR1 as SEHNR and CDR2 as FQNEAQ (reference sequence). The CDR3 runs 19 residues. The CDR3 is CASRPLGLAGNPNTGELFF. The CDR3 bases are TGTGCCAGCAGACCCTTAGGACTAGCGGGGAACCCCAACACCGGGGAGCTGTTTTTT.

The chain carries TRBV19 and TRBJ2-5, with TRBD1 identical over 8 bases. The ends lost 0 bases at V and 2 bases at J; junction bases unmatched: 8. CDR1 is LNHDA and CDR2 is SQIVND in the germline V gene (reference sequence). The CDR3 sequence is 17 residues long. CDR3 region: CASSIDIGGQGQETQYF. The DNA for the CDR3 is TGTGCCAGTAGTATAGATATTGGAGGACAGGGACAAGAGACCCAGTACTTC.

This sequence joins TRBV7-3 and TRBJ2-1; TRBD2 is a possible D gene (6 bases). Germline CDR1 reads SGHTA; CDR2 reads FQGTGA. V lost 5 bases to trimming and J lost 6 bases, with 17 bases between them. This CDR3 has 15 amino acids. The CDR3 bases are TGTGCCAGCAGCCCCCTGGGGCTAGCGTCCAATGAGCAGTTCTTC. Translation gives CASSPLGLASNEQFF.

CDR3 sequence: CASSFSFSRMTLGSGANVLTF. The CDR3 coding sequence is TGTGCCAGCAGTTTTTCCTTCAGCAGGATGACCTTGGGCTCTGGGGCCAACGTCCTGACTTTC. The chain couples TRBV28 to TRBJ2-6; the D is unclear. CDR1 is MDHEN and CDR2 is SYDVKM in the germline V gene. Trimming removed 3 bases from V and 0 bases from J, with 24 bases in between. The CDR3 covers 21 residues.

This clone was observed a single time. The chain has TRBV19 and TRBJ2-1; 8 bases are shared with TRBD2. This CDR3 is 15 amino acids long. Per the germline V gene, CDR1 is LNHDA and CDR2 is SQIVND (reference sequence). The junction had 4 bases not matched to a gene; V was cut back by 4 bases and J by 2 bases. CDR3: CASSTPGLAYNEQFF. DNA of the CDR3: TGTGCCAGTAGTACACCGGGACTAGCCTACAATGAGCAGTTCTTC.

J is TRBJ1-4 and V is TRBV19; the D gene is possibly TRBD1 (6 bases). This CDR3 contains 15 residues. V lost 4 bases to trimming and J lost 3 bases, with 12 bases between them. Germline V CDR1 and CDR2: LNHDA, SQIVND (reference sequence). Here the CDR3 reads CASSTPGVANEKLFF. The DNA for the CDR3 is TGTGCCAGTAGTACCCCAGGGGTGGCTAATGAAAAACTGTTTTTT.

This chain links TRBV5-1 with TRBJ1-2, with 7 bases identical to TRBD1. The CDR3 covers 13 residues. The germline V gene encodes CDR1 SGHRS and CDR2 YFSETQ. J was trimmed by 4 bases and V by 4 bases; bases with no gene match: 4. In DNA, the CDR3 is TGCGCCAGCAGCCCGGGACAGTCCTATGGCTACACCTTC. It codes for CASSPGQSYGYTF. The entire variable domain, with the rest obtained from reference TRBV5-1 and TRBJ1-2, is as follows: KAGVTQTPRYLIKTRGQQVTLSCSPISGHRSVSWYQQTPGQGLQFLFEYFSETQRNKGNFPGRFSGRQFSNSRSEMNVSTLELGDSALYLCASSPGQSYGYTFGSGTRLTVV.

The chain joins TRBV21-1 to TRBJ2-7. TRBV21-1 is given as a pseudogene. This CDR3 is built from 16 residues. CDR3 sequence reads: CASSTALLHVLDEQYF. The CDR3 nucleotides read TGTGCCAGCAGTACCGCCTTGCTACACGTGTTAGACGAGCAGTACTTC.

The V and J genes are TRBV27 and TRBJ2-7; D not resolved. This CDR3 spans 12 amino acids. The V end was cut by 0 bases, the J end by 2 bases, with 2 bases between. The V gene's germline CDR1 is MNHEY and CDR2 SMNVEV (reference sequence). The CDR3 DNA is TGTGCCAGCAGTTTATCCACCTACGAGCAGTACTTC. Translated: CASSLSTYEQYF.

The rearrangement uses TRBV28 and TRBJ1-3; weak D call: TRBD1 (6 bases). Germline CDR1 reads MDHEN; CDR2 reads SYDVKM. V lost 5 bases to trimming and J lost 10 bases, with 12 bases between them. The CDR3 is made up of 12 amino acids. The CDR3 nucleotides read TGTGCCAGCAGTCTACAGGGTCTGACCATATATTTT. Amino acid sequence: CASSLQGLTIYF.

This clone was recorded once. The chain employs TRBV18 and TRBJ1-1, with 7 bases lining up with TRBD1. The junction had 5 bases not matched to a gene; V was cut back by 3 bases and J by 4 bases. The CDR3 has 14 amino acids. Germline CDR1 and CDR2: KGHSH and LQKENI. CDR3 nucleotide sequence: TGTGCCAGCTCACCCCTAGACAGGGCCACTGAAGCTTTCTTT. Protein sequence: CASSPLDRATEAFF.

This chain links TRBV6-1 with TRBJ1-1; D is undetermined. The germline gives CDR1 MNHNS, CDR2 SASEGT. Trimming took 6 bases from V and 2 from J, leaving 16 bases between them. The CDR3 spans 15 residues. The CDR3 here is CASRVMTRSNTEAFF. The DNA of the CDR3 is TGTGCCAGCAGGGTGATGACACGATCCAACACTGAAGCTTTCTTT.

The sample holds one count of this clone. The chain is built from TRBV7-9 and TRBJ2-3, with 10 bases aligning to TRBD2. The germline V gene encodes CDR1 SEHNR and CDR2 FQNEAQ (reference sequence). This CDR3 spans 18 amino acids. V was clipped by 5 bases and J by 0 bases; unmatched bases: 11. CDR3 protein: CASSRRPSGRGSTDTQYF. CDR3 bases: TGTGCCAGCAGCCGAAGGCCTAGCGGGAGAGGAAGCACAGATACGCAGTATTTT. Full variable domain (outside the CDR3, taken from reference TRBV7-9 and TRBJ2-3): DTGVSQNPRHKITKRGQNVTFRCDPISEHNRLYWYRQTLGQGPEFLTYFQNEAQLEKSRLLSDRFSAERPKGSFSTLEIQRTEQGDSAMYLCASSRRPSGRGSTDTQYFGPGTRLTVL.

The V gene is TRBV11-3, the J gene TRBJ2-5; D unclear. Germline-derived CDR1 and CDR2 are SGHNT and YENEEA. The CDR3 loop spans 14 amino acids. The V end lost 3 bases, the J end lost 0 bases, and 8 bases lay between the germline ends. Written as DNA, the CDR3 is TGTGCCAGCAGCTTGGCAGGCTACCAAGAGACCCAGTACTTC. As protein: CASSLAGYQETQYF.

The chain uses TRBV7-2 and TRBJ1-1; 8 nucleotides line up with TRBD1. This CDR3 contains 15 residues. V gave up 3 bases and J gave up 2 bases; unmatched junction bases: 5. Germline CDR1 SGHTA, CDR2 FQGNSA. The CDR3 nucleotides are TGTGCCAGCAGCTTTCTCGGACAGGGAAACACTGAAGCTTTCTTT. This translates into CASSFLGQGNTEAFF.

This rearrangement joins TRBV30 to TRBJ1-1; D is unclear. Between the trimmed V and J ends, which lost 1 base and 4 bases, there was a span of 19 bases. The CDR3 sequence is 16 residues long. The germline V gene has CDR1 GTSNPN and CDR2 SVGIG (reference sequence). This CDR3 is CAWSGEGAGVVTEAFF. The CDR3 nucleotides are TGTGCCTGGAGTGGGGAAGGCGCCGGAGTCGTCACTGAAGCTTTCTTT.